This T cell receptor (beta chain) was captured in a study of T cell repertoires in cytomegalovirus infection. Overall study context: Matching HLA type and CMV infection were both indicated by public TCR beta signatures. Overall study results and limits: CMV-specific HLA-C-restricted TCR beta clonotypes dominated the ex vivo response.

As concerns this clonotype: Its antigen is not identified. A much larger clone lies one base from this, so it may be a read error.

Using its own MiXCR run on the reads, TCRdb lists one record per CDR3 protein. Of 350,000 to 500,000 distinct CDR3 sequences detected, about 33% appear once; the ten largest clones hold approximately 14%. The trim removed 8 bases at V and 7 bases at J, leaving 13 bases unmatched. Germline V gives CDR1 SGHTA, CDR2 FQGNSA. This CDR3 spans 15 amino acids. The receptor's source is a human donor in good health (CMV status not recorded). Some clones in this sample may be carry-over from other donors' samples. This chain uses TRBV7-2 with TRBJ2-2; 7 nucleotides agree with TRBD1. The sequenced sample was PBMCs. The CDR3 region is CASGSVGGAGGELFF. For the CDR3, the DNA is TGTGCCAGCGGCTCCGTAGGGGGCGCGGGCGGGGAGCTGTTTTTT.